This T cell receptor (beta chain) was sequenced for a study of T cell repertoires in cytomegalovirus infection. Turning to the study itself: Recently identified HLA-C-restricted CMV epitopes and well-studied HLA-B-restricted CMV epitopes were used by the study. Public signatures in TCR beta pointed to CMV infection and matching HLA type.

The study's findings and limits: Dominating the ex vivo response were HLA-C-restricted CMV-specific TCR beta clonotypes.

CDR3 length equals 15 residues. Germline V gives CDR1 SNHLY, CDR2 FYNNEI. With 1 base removed from V and 13 bases from J, the gap between germline ends came to 19 bases. TCRdb re-derived calls from the reads in MiXCR, one entry per CDR3 protein. The sample records around 200,000 distinct CDR3 sequences, about 40% being singletons. This clonotype was found many times. Its antigen is undetermined. Sequencing used CD8+ T cells from cultured PBMCs, obtained from culture after CMV antigen stimulation. This TCR derives from a human donor in good health (CMV status not recorded). Some clones in this sample may be carry-over from other donors' samples. This chain uses TRBV2 with TRBJ1-4; weak D call: TRBD1 (6 bases). CDR3 coding DNA: TGTGCCAGCAGTGAAGGGGGGACACCCCCGGAATCACTGTTTTTT. Translating gives CASSEGGTPPESLFF. Supplemented by reference TRBV2 and TRBJ1-4, the full variable domain reads EPEVTQTPSHQVTQMGQEVILRCVPISNHLYFYWYRQILGQKVEFLVSFYNNEISEKSEIFDDQFSVERPDGSNFTLKIRSTKLEDSAMYFCASSEGGTPPESLFFGSGTQLSVL.